The 12 T cell receptor beta chains reported below all come from one sample, sequenced in a study of T cell changes during pregnancy in multiple sclerosis. Clones were read by immunoSEQ multiplex PCR, and TCRdb kept only the in-frame ones, dropping some. The sample comprises approximately 80,000 clones, around 93% of which are singletons, and roughly 4% rests with the top ten. The sequencing used PBMCs, collected in the first trimester of pregnancy. These receptors all stem from a female donor in good health, serving as a control in a pregnancy study. Some clones in this sample may be carry-over from other donors' samples.

The CDR3 is CASSPPAERETQYF. CDR3 in DNA: TGTGCCAGCAGCCCCCCCGCCGAGAGGGAGACCCAGTACTTC. V is TRBV6-5 and J is TRBJ2-5; D unclear. Germline V gene sequence: CDR1 MNHEY, CDR2 SVGAGI. Trimming removed 6 bases at V and 5 bases at J, with 16 bases between. The CDR3 loop spans 14 amino acids.

Regarding this clone: The sample carries other DNA sequences with the same CDR3. The CDR3 DNA follows: TGCGCCAGCAGCCAAGGGCCCTATAATTCACCCCTCCACTTT. Its protein is CASSQGPYNSPLHF. V usage is TRBV4-1 and J usage is TRBJ1-6; no clear D gene. CDR3 size: 14 residues. CDR1 and CDR2 from the germline V gene are MGHRA and YSYEKL. With 1 base removed from V and 2 bases from J, the gap between germline ends came to 3 bases.

This chain links TRBV21-1 with TRBJ2-6; the table's D call, TRBD2, has no DNA check behind it. TRBV21-1 is described as a pseudogene. The length of the CDR3 is 21 residues. CDR3 sequence (DNA): TGTGCCAGCAGCAAAGCGCTGCGGGCAGGCCACCCCGGGTCAGGGGCCAACGTCCTGACTTTC. This translates into CASSKALRAGHPGSGANVLTF.

The rearrangement joins TRBV19 to TRBJ1-5; possibly TRBD1 for D (5 bases). The CDR3 has 14 residues. V was pared by 5 bases and J by 3 bases, with 11 bases between. CDR1 LNHDA and CDR2 SQIVND come from the germline V gene (reference sequence). The CDR3 is CASSRDSSNQPQHF. CDR3 coding DNA: TGTGCCAGTAGTCGAGACAGCTCCAATCAGCCCCAGCATTTT.

The V and J genes are TRBV19 and TRBJ1-5, with D possibly matching TRBD1 (6 bases). V dropped 4 bases and J dropped 3 bases, with 25 bases sitting between them. In germline, CDR1 is LNHDA, CDR2 SQIVND (reference sequence). The CDR3 totals 19 residues. The CDR3 DNA is TGTGCCAGTAGTACCCTCCTGGGGCGGGGGGCGCATCTCAATCAGCCCCAGCATTTT. This translates into CASSTLLGRGAHLNQPQHF.

The V and J genes are TRBV4-1 and TRBJ2-2, with D perhaps matching TRBD1 (5 bases). Germline lookup yields CDR1 MGHRA and CDR2 YSYEKL. V dropped 4 bases and J dropped 6 bases, with 12 bases sitting between them. There are 14 residues in the CDR3. The CDR3 DNA reads as TGCGCCAGCAGCCCGAGCACAGGTTCCGGGGAGCTGTTTTTT. This sequence encodes CASSPSTGSGELFF.

The chain joins TRBV27 to TRBJ2-7; TRBD1 matches at 9 bases. There are 14 residues in the CDR3. V lost 5 bases to trimming and J lost 3 bases; unmatched junction nucleotides: 5. Germline loops: CDR1 MNHEY, CDR2 SMNVEV (reference sequence). The CDR3 here is CASSTGGPLYEQYF. CDR3 coding DNA: TGTGCCAGCAGTACAGGGGGCCCCCTCTACGAGCAGTACTTC.

The chain couples TRBV28 to TRBJ1-1, with D maybe TRBD1 (5 bases). The CDR3 has 14 residues. The V end lost 2 bases, the J end lost 3 bases, and 10 bases lay between the germline ends. Germline CDR1 reads MDHEN; CDR2 reads SYDVKM. This chain's CDR3 is CASSLPRVDTEAFF. CDR3 sequence (DNA): TGTGCCAGCAGTTTACCCAGGGTAGACACTGAAGCTTTCTTT.

The CDR3 DNA follows: TGTGCCAGCAGCCCCGCACAGGGGGACTCTGGGGCCAACGTCCTGACTTTC. Encoded protein: CASSPAQGDSGANVLTF. V and J are TRBV4-2 and TRBJ2-6; 8 bases fit TRBD1. After removal of 4 bases from V and 0 bases from J, the junction contained 5 bases not matched to a gene. The CDR3 is 17 residues long. Germline CDR1 LGHNA, CDR2 YNFKEQ.

This sequence joins TRBV7-9 and TRBJ2-1; 12 bases are shared with TRBD2. With 7 bases clipped from V and 8 bases from J, the junction kept 12 bases outside the gene matches. CDR1 is SEHNR, CDR2 FQNEAQ, per germline (reference sequence). The CDR3 is made up of 16 amino acids. Written as DNA, the CDR3 is TGTGCCAGCAACCACCTAGCGGGGGGGCCGTCCCATGAGCAGTTCTTC. This gives the protein CASNHLAGGPSHEQFF.

The chain joins TRBV18 to TRBJ1-6; no clear D. Germline-derived CDR1 and CDR2 are KGHSH and LQKENI. The length of the CDR3 is 16 residues. V dropped 0 bases and J dropped 8 bases, with 14 bases sitting between them. The CDR3 is CASSPPSARRYSPLHF. CDR3 nucleotide sequence: TGTGCCAGCTCACCACCGAGCGCCAGGAGGTATTCACCCCTCCACTTT.

The chain uses TRBV6-5 and TRBJ2-2; no reliable D call. CDR3 length: 13 amino acids. Trimming took 5 bases from V and 6 from J, leaving 10 bases between them. Germline CDR1 and CDR2: MNHEY and SVGAGI. DNA of the CDR3: TGTGCCAGCAGTACAGTGGTTCCCGGGGAGCTGTTTTTT. Encoded protein: CASSTVVPGELFF.